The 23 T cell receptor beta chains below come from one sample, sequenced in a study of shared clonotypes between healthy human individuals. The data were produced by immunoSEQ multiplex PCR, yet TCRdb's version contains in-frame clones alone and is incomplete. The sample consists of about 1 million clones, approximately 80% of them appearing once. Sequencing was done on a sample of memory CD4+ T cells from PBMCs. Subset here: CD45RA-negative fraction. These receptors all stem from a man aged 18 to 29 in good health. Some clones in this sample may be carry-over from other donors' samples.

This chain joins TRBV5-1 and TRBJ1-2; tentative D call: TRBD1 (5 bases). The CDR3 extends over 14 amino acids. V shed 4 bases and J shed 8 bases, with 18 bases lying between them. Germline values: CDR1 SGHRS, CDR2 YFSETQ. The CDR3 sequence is CASSVGQLDGGYTF. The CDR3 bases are TGCGCCAGCAGCGTAGGACAACTCGATGGGGGCTACACCTTC.

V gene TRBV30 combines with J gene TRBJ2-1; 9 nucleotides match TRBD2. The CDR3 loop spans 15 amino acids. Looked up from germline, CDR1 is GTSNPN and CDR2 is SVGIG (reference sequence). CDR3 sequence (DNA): TGTGTCAAGGAGCGGAGCGGGAGGAATAAAAATGAGCAGTTCTTC. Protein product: CVKERSGRNKNEQFF.

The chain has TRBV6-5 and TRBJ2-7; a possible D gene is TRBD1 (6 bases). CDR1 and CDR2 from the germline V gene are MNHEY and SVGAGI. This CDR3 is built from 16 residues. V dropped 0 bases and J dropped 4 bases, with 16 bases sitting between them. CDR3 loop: CASSYSRSRGTYEQYF. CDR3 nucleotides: TGTGCCAGCAGTTACTCCCGCTCCAGGGGAACGTACGAGCAGTACTTC.

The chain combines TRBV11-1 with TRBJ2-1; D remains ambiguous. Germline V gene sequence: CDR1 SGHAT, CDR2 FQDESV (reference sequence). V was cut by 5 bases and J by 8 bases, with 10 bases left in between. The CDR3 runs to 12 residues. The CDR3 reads CASSREVDEQFF. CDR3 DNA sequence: TGTGCCAGCAGCCGAGAGGTAGATGAGCAGTTCTTC. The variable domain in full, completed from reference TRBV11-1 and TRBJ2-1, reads EAEVAQSPRYKITEKSQAVAFWCDPISGHATLYWYRQILGQGPELLVQFQDESVVDDSQLPKDRFSAERLKGVDSTLKIQPAELGDSAMYLCASSREVDEQFFGPGTRLTVL.

CDR3 in amino acids: CASSQTTGVNTEAFF. The CDR3 coding sequence is TGCGCCAGCAGCCAAACTACAGGGGTGAACACTGAAGCTTTCTTT. The chain joins TRBV5-1 to TRBJ1-1, with 7 nucleotides matching TRBD1. V was pared by 4 bases and J by 0 bases, with 6 bases of the junction left unmatched. The CDR3 sequence is 15 residues long. Germline V gene sequence: CDR1 SGHRS, CDR2 YFSETQ. Supplemented by reference TRBV5-1 and TRBJ1-1, the full variable domain reads KAGVTQTPRYLIKTRGQQVTLSCSPISGHRSVSWYQQTPGQGLQFLFEYFSETQRNKGNFPGRFSGRQFSNSRSEMNVSTLELGDSALYLCASSQTTGVNTEAFFGQGTRLTVV.

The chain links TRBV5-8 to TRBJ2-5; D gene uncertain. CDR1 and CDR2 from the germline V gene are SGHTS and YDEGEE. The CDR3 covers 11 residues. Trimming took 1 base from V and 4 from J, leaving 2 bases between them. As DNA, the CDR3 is TGTGCCAGCAGCTTGCTAGAGACCCAGTACTTC. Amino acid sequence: CASSLLETQYF.

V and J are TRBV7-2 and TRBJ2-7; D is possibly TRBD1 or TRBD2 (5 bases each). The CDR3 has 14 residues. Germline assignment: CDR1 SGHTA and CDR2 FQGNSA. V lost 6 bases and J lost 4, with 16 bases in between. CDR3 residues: CASRRPGPIYEQYF. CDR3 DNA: TGTGCCAGCAGGCGACCGGGACCGATATACGAGCAGTACTTC.

CDR3: CAWSPLRGGGFFSYEQYF. The CDR3 region has the DNA TGTGCCTGGAGTCCTCTTCGGGGGGGAGGCTTCTTCTCCTACGAGCAGTACTTC. V and J are TRBV30 and TRBJ2-7; 8 bases are a match to TRBD2. The germline V gene encodes CDR1 GTSNPN and CDR2 SVGIG (reference sequence). After removal of 2 bases from V and 0 bases from J, the junction contained 15 bases not matched to a gene. The CDR3 has 18 amino acids.

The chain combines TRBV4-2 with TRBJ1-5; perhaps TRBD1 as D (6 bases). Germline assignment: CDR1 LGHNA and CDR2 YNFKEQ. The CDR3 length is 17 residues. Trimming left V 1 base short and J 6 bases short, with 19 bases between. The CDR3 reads CASSQVGGWGAFQPQHF. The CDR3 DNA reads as TGTGCCAGCAGCCAAGTTGGAGGGTGGGGGGCATTTCAGCCCCAGCATTTT.

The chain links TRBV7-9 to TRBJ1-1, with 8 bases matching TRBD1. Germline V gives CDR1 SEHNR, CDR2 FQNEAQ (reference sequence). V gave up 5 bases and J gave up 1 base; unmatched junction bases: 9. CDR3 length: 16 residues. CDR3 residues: CASSQPDRGANTEAFF. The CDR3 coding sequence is TGTGCCAGCAGCCAACCCGACAGGGGAGCGAACACTGAAGCTTTCTTT.

The CDR3 reads CASSLVNSNQPQHF. The CDR3 DNA reads as TGTGCCAGCAGCTTAGTAAACAGTAATCAGCCCCAGCATTTT. V usage is TRBV11-2 and J usage is TRBJ1-5; D is unresolved. The CDR3 is 14 residues long. Germline V gene data show CDR1 as SGHAT and CDR2 as FQNNGV. Trimming shortened V by 1 base and J by 4 bases, and 8 bases separated the two germline ends.

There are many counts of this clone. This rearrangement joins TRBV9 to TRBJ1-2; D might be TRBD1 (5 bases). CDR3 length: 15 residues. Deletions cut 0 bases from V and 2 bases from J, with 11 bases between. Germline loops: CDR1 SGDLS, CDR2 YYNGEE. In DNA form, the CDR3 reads TGTGCCAGCAGCGTAGGCCAGGGCGTAAACTATGGCTACACCTTC. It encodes CASSVGQGVNYGYTF.

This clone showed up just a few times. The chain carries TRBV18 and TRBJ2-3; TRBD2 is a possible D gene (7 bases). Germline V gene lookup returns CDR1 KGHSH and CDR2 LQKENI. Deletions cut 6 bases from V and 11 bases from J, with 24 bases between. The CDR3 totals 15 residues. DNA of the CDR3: TGTGCCAGCTCTCCCCCGAGGGGGGGTTATGGCGAGCAGTATTTT. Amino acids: CASSPPRGGYGEQYF.

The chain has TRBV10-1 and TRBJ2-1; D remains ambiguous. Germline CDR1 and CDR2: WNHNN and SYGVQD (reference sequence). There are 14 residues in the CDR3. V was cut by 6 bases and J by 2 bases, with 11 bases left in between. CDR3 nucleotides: TGCGCCAGCAGAAAGGACGGCACCTACAATGAGCAGTTCTTC. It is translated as CASRKDGTYNEQFF.

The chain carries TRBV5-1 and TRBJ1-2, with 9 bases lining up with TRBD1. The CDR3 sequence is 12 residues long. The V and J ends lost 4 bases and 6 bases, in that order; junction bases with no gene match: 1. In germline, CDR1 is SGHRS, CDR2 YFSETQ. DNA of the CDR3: TGCGCCAGCAGCGGGACAGGGAATGGCTACACCTTC. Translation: CASSGTGNGYTF.

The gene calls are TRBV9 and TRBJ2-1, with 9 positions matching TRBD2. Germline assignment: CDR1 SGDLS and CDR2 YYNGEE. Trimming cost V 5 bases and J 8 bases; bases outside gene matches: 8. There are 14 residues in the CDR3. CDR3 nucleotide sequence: TGTGCCAGCAGACACTCTAGCGGGATCTATGAGCAGTTCTTC. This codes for CASRHSSGIYEQFF.

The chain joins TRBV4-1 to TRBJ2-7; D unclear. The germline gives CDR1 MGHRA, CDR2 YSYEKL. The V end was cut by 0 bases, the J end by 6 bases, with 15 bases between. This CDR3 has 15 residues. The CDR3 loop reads CASSQEVTARIEQYF. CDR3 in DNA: TGCGCCAGCAGCCAAGAGGTGACGGCGCGTATCGAGCAGTACTTC.

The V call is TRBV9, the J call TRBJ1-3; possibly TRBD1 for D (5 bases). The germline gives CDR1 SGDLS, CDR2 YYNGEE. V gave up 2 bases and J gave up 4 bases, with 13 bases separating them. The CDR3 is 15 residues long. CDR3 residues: CASSVASWTGNTIYF. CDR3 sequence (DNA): TGTGCCAGCAGCGTGGCAAGTTGGACAGGAAACACCATATATTTT.

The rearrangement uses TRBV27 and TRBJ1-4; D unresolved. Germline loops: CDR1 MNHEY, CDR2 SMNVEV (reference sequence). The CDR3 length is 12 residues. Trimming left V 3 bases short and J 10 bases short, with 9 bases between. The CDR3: CASSFGPGKLFF. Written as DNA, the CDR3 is TGTGCCAGCAGTTTCGGACCGGGAAAACTGTTTTTT.

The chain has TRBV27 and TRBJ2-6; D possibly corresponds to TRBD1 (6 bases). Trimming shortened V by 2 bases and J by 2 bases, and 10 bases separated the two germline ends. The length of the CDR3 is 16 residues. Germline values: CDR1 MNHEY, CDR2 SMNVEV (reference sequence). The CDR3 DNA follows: TGTGCCAGCAGTTTAAAGGCAGGGGCTGGGGCCAACGTCCTGACTTTC. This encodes CASSLKAGAGANVLTF.

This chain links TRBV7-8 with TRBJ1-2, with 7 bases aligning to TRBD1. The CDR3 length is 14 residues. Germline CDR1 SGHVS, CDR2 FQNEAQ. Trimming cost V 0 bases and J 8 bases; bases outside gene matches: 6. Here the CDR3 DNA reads TGTGCCAGCAGCTTAGCGACCGACAGGGTCGGCTACACCTTC. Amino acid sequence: CASSLATDRVGYTF.

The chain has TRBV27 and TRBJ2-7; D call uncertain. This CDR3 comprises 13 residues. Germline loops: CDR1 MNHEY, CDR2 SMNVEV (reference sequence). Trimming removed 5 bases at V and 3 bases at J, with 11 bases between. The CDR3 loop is CASSPLGGYEQYF. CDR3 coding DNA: TGTGCCAGCAGTCCCCTCGGTGGCTACGAGCAGTACTTC.

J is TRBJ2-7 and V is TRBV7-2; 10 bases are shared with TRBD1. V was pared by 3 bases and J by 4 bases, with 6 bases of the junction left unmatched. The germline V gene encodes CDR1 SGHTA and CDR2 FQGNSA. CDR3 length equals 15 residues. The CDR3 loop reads CASSFQDRGLYEQYF. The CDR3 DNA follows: TGTGCCAGCAGCTTCCAAGACAGGGGGCTGTACGAGCAGTACTTC.